Listed here are 10 T cell receptor beta chains from one sample, sequenced in a study of Ad26.COV2.S vaccination and SARS-CoV-2 variants. This sample's treatment: 19 received Ad26.COV2.S at low or high dose, single or two shots; about 5 received placebo; per-sample allocation not given. Following the first vaccine or placebo injection, samples were taken on day 63. Libraries were prepared by immunoSEQ multiplex PCR; TCRdb keeps only in-frame clonotypes and omits some of them. The profile covers 300,000 to 400,000 clones, with 88% appearing a single time and 6.4% taken by the ten largest. Sequences were derived from peripheral blood, sampled in a trial of Ad26.COV2.S vaccine versus placebo. These receptors all come from a person between 18 and 65 years old who received the Ad26.COV2.S COVID-19 vaccine or a placebo.

This clone was seen once. This chain uses TRBV5-1 with TRBJ2-7; 10 positions agree with TRBD1. The germline V gene has CDR1 SGHRS and CDR2 YFSETQ. The CDR3 contains 13 residues. CDR3 coding DNA: TGCGCTAGCTCTGGGACAGGGGTCTACGAGCAGTACTTC. Amino acids: CASSGTGVYEQYF. The full variable domain, rest sourced from reference TRBV5-1 and TRBJ2-7, is KAGVTQTPRYLIKTRGQQVTLSCSPISGHRSVSWYQQTPGQGLQFLFEYFSETQRNKGNFPGRFSGRQFSNSRSEMNVSTLELGDSALYLCASSGTGVYEQYFGPGTRLTVT.

The chain has TRBV2 and TRBJ2-7; D gene ambiguous. CDR1 SNHLY and CDR2 FYNNEI come from the germline V gene. The CDR3 sequence is 13 residues long. Trimming took 7 bases from V and 5 from J, leaving 15 bases between them. The CDR3 DNA reads TGTGCCAGCATGAGCCCCCTGAAAGACGAGCAGTACTTC. Amino acids: CASMSPLKDEQYF.

This clone has just a few counts. The J gene is TRBJ2-7, the V gene TRBV4-1; D is undetermined. The V end was cut by 4 bases, the J end by 2 bases, with 12 bases between. The germline V gene has CDR1 MGHRA and CDR2 YSYEKL. The CDR3 has 14 residues. The CDR3 spells CASSLPPQTYEQYF. CDR3 bases: TGCGCCAGCAGCCTACCCCCCCAAACCTACGAGCAGTACTTC.

This chain's CDR3 is CASSPGAGIQETQYF. The CDR3 DNA is TGTGCCAGCAGCCCGGGGGCGGGGATCCAAGAGACCCAGTACTTC. The genes are TRBV4-2 and TRBJ2-5, with D perhaps TRBD1 or TRBD2 (6 bases each). Germline V lookup: CDR1 LGHNA, CDR2 YNFKEQ. Trimming took off 4 bases at V and 1 base at J, with 13 bases between the two ends. CDR3 length: 15 amino acids.

J is TRBJ2-7 and V is TRBV7-9; no firm D call. CDR3 length: 14 amino acids. The V end lost 5 bases, the J end lost 1 base, and 12 bases lay between the germline ends. CDR1 and CDR2 from the germline V gene are SEHNR and FQNEAQ (reference sequence). CDR3 coding DNA: TGTGCCAGCAGCCTGGCGGCCGGGTCCTACGAGCAGTACTTC. This translates into CASSLAAGSYEQYF. Drawing the rest from reference TRBV7-9 and TRBJ2-7, the complete variable domain is DTGVSQNPRHKITKRGQNVTFRCDPISEHNRLYWYRQTLGQGPEFLTYFQNEAQLEKSRLLSDRFSAERPKGSFSTLEIQRTEQGDSAMYLCASSLAAGSYEQYFGPGTRLTVT.

In this sample, this clone turned up once. The rearrangement uses TRBV7-9 and TRBJ1-1; 12 bases fit TRBD1. The CDR3 contains 17 residues. V shed 5 bases, J shed 1 base, and the junction held 8 bases outside the gene matches. CDR1 and CDR2 (germline): SEHNR, FQNEAQ (reference sequence). This chain's CDR3 is CASSNRDRGPRNTEAFF. CDR3 bases: TGTGCCAGCAGCAACCGGGACAGGGGGCCGAGGAACACTGAAGCTTTCTTT. Complete variable domain (other parts from reference TRBV7-9 and TRBJ1-1): DTGVSQNPRHKITKRGQNVTFRCDPISEHNRLYWYRQTLGQGPEFLTYFQNEAQLEKSRLLSDRFSAERPKGSFSTLEIQRTEQGDSAMYLCASSNRDRGPRNTEAFFGQGTRLTVV.

The chain is built from TRBV21-1 and TRBJ1-5; the table's TRBD1 call for D was not verified on the DNA. TRBV21-1 is a documented pseudogene. The length of the CDR3 is 16 residues. Here the CDR3 reads CASRTNREKNNQPQHF. The CDR3 nucleotides are TGTGCCAGCAGGACAAACAGGGAAAAGAACAATCAGCCCCAGCATTTT.

This clone was counted once. This sequence joins TRBV7-3 and TRBJ2-3; 11 bases map to TRBD2. Per germline, CDR1 SGHTA and CDR2 FQGTGA. This CDR3 has 18 amino acids. With V trimmed by 3 bases and J by 2 bases, 10 bases remained unmatched. CDR3 protein: CASSFDPRLAGNTDTQYF. CDR3 bases: TGTGCCAGCAGCTTTGATCCCCGACTAGCGGGGAACACAGATACGCAGTATTTT.

The table lists this clone with a count of one. The V call is TRBV7-9, the J call TRBJ2-6; no definite D call. The CDR3 has 17 amino acids. V was cut by 4 bases and J by 0 bases, with 13 bases left in between. Germline V gene lookup returns CDR1 SEHNR and CDR2 FQNEAQ (reference sequence). The CDR3 here is CASSSLVHNSGANVLTF. CDR3 DNA sequence: TGTGCCAGCAGCTCCCTGGTGCACAACTCTGGGGCCAACGTCCTGACTTTC.

The J gene is TRBJ2-1, the V gene TRBV7-9, with a possible D match to TRBD2 (6 bases). The V gene's germline CDR1 is SEHNR and CDR2 FQNEAQ (reference sequence). Trimming stripped 9 bases from V and 7 bases from J, with 16 bases between. CDR3 length: 13 residues. CDR3 DNA: TGTGCCAGTAGAGGGCCTGGGAGGAATGAGCAGTTCTTC. Translating gives CASRGPGRNEQFF.